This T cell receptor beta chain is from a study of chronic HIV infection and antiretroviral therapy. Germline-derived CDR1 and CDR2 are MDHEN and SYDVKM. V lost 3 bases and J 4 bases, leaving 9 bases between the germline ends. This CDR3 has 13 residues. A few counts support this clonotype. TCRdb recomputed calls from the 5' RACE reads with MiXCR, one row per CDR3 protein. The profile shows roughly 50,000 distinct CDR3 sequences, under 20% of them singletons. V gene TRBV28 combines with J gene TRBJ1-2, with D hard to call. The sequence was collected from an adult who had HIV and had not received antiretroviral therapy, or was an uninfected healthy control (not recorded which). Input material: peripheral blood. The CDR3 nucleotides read TGTGCCAGCAGTTTGAGTCGCGCCTATGGCTACACCTTC. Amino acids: CASSLSRAYGYTF.